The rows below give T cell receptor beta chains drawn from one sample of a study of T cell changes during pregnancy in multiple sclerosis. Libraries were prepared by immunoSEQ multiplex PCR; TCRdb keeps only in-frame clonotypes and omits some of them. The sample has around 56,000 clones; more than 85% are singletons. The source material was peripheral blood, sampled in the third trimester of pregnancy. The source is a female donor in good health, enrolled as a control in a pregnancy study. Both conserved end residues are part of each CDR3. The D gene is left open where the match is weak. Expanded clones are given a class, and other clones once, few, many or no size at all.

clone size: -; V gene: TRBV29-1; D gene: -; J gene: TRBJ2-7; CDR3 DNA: TGCAGCGTTGTAAGAACAGGGAGCTCCTACGAGCAGTACTTC; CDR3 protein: CSVVRTGSSYEQYF
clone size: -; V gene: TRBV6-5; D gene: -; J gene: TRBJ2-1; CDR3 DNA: TGTGCCAGCAGTTCCCACTGGGACTTACGGAATGAGCAGTTCTTC; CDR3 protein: CASSSHWDLRNEQFF
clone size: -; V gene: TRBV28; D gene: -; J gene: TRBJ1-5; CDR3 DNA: TGTGCCAGCAGTACCCTTCGGGTCCTGGGCAATCAGCCCCAGCATTTT; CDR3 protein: CASSTLRVLGNQPQHF
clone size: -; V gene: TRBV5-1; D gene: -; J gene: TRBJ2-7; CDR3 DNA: TGCGCCAGCAGCGTACAGGGTTCCGGAGGAGCCTACGAGCAGTACTTC; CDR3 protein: CASSVQGSGGAYEQYF
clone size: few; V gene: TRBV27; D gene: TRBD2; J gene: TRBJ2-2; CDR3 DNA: TGTGCCAGCAGTTTAGGCCTAGCGGGGGTCACCGGGGAGCTGTTTTTT; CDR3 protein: CASSLGLAGVTGELFF
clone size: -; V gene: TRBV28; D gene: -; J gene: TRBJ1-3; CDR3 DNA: TGTGCCAGCAGTTCACCAGGGGTAACTGGAAACACCATATATTTT; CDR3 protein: CASSSPGVTGNTIYF
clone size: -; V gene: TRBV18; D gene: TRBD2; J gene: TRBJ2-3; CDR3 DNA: TGTGCCAGCTCACCGGGACTATACACAGATACGCAGTATTTT; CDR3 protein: CASSPGLYTDTQYF
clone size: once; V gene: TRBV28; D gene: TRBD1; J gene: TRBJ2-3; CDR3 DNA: TGTGCCAGCAGCAGACAGGGAGCAGATACGCAGTATTTT; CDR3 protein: CASSRQGADTQYF
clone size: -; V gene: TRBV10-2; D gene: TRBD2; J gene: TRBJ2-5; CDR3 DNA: TGCGCCAGCAGTGAGGAGGGGAAGGGACTAGCGGGAGAGACCCAGTACTTC; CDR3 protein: CASSEEGKGLAGETQYF
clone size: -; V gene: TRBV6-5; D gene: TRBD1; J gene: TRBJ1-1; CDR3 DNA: TGTGCCAGCAGCCGAGGACAGGGAGCTGAAGCTTTCTTT; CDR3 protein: CASSRGQGAEAFF
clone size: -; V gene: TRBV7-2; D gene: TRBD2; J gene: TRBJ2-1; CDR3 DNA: TGTGCCAGCAGCCTCGAGTCCGGGACTAGCGGGAGAAATGAGCAGTTCTTC; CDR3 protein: CASSLESGTSGRNEQFF